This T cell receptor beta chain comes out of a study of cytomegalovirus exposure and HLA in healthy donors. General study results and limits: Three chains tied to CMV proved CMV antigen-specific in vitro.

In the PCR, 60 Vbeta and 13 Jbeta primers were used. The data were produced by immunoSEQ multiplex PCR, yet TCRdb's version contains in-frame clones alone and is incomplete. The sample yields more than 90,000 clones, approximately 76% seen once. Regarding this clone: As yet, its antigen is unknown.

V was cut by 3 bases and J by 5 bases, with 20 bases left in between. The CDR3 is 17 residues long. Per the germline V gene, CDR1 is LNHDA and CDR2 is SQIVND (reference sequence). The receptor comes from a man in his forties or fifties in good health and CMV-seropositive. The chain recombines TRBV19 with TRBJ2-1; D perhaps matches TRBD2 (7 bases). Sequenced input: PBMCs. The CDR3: CASSILAPGEGDNEQFF. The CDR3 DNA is TGTGCCAGTAGTATCCTCGCTCCGGGGGAGGGGGACAATGAGCAGTTCTTC.